The sequence of this TCR beta chain was determined in a study of T cell responses to AZD1222 COVID-19 vaccine. Study outcomes and limitations: Once two AZD1222 doses were given, Spike-specific TCR breadth and depth went up. Possibly, clonal diversity was underestimated; donors were largely white British and included more females. Repertoire collection took place solely once the T cell response had peaked.

On this clone: Its target is not known.

Repertoires were generated with immunoSEQ multiplex PCR, while TCRdb's copy carries only in-frame clones and drops some. Of more than 140,000 clones in the sample, around 88% were seen once. This CDR3 region has 12 residues. Germline-derived CDR1 and CDR2 are LGHDT and YNNKEL (reference sequence). With 3 bases removed from V and 3 bases from J, the gap between germline ends came to 6 bases. The chain is built from TRBV3-1 (or the pseudogene TRBV3-2) and TRBJ2-7; no reliable D call. The sequence was collected from an adult in good health. The sequences come from peripheral blood, collected on day 0 of AZD1222 vaccination. CDR3 DNA sequence: TGTGCCAGCAGCCACTCCGTCTACGAGCAGTACTTC. Translation gives CASSHSVYEQYF.